A selection of T cell receptor beta chains follows, all from one sample in a study of T cell responses to AZD1222 COVID-19 vaccine. Profiled with immunoSEQ multiplex PCR; TCRdb holds only in-frame clones, not every one. The data show about 140,000 clones, approximately 92% seen once. Material: peripheral blood, obtained 28 days after the second AZD1222 dose. These receptors came from an adult who received the AZD1222 COVID-19 vaccine. CDR3s include the opening cysteine and the closing phenylalanine or tryptophan. Each record gives: J gene, D gene, clone size, V gene, CDR3 length, CDR3 DNA, CDR3 protein. D genes are given only for firm matches. Clone sizes are given selectively: once, few, many, or a class where the clone is expanded.

j_gene: TRBJ1-1; d_gene: NA; abundance: NA; v_gene: TRBV27; len: 14; CDR3nt: TGTGCCAGCAGTTTTCGGGGGCACGGGCCTGAAGCTTTCTTT; CDR3aa: CASSFRGHGPEAFF
j_gene: TRBJ2-5; d_gene: NA; abundance: NA; v_gene: TRBV5-6; len: 13; CDR3nt: TGTGCCAGCAGCTTACGTGGGGAAGAGACCCAGTACTTC; CDR3aa: CASSLRGEETQYF
j_gene: TRBJ2-2; d_gene: NA; abundance: NA; v_gene: TRBV4-1; len: 16; CDR3nt: TGCGCCAGCAGCTACCATTCCGGGAATAACCCCGGGGAGCTGTTTTTT; CDR3aa: CASSYHSGNNPGELFF
j_gene: TRBJ2-6; d_gene: NA; abundance: NA; v_gene: TRBV11-3; len: 17; CDR3nt: TGTGCCAGCAGCTTAGGGACTCGTCCCTCTGGGGCCAACGTCCTGACTTTC; CDR3aa: CASSLGTRPSGANVLTF
j_gene: TRBJ1-5; d_gene: NA; abundance: NA; v_gene: TRBV6-1; len: 11; CDR3nt: TGTGCCAGCAGTGAGACAGCAGCCCAGCATTTT; CDR3aa: CASSETAAQHF
j_gene: TRBJ2-1; d_gene: NA; abundance: NA; v_gene: TRBV19; len: 15; CDR3nt: TGTGCCAGTAGTATGGGGGCAGGGCCCCTCGATGAGCAGTTCTTC; CDR3aa: CASSMGAGPLDEQFF
j_gene: TRBJ1-3; d_gene: NA; abundance: NA; v_gene: TRBV7-2; len: 14; CDR3nt: TGTGCCAGCAGCTTCGGGGGGCAGGGCTACACCCTTTATTTT; CDR3aa: CASSFGGQGYTLYF
j_gene: TRBJ2-7; d_gene: TRBD1; abundance: NA; v_gene: TRBV11-2; len: 15; CDR3nt: TGTGCCAGCAGCTCCTCGCCCGGGACAGGGTACGAGCAGTACTTC; CDR3aa: CASSSSPGTGYEQYF
j_gene: TRBJ2-2; d_gene: NA; abundance: once; v_gene: TRBV27; len: 16; CDR3nt: TGTGCCAGCAGTTTCCGACAGCTCGGTGTGTCCGGGGAGCTGTTTTTT; CDR3aa: CASSFRQLGVSGELFF
j_gene: TRBJ2-6; d_gene: NA; abundance: NA; v_gene: TRBV19; len: 14; CDR3nt: TGTGCCAGTAGTATGGTTTCCGGGGCCAACGTCCTGACTTTC; CDR3aa: CASSMVSGANVLTF
j_gene: TRBJ2-1; d_gene: TRBD2; abundance: NA; v_gene: TRBV10-3; len: 14; CDR3nt: TGTGCCATCAGTGAGCGGGAGGGCCGCAATGAGCAGTTCTTC; CDR3aa: CAISEREGRNEQFF
j_gene: TRBJ2-2; d_gene: TRBD2; abundance: NA; v_gene: TRBV24-1; len: 16; CDR3nt: TGTGCCACCAGTGATTTCGGGGGGAGAGGCACCGGGGAGCTGTTTTTT; CDR3aa: CATSDFGGRGTGELFF
j_gene: TRBJ2-1; d_gene: TRBD2; abundance: few; v_gene: TRBV6-5; len: 16; CDR3nt: TGTGCCAGCAGTTCCCGCGGGACTAGAATTTACAATGAGCAGTTCTTC; CDR3aa: CASSSRGTRIYNEQFF
j_gene: TRBJ1-5; d_gene: NA; abundance: NA; v_gene: TRBV7-9; len: 15; CDR3nt: TGTGCCAGCAGCTCTCCGGATGGGCTAAATCAGCCCCAGCATTTT; CDR3aa: CASSSPDGLNQPQHF
j_gene: TRBJ2-1; d_gene: NA; abundance: once; v_gene: TRBV19; len: 14; CDR3nt: TGTGCCAGTACCCCTGGAGGGGGGAAAAATGAGCAGTTCTTC; CDR3aa: CASTPGGGKNEQFF
j_gene: TRBJ1-1; d_gene: NA; abundance: NA; v_gene: TRBV5-1; len: 14; CDR3nt: TGCGCCAGCAGTCAGGGGATTATGAACACTGAAGCTTTCTTT; CDR3aa: CASSQGIMNTEAFF
j_gene: TRBJ1-3; d_gene: NA; abundance: NA; v_gene: TRBV5-5; len: 17; CDR3nt: TGTGCCAGCAGCTTGGCCGACACAGGGAACTCTGGAAACACCATATATTTT; CDR3aa: CASSLADTGNSGNTIYF
j_gene: TRBJ2-2; d_gene: TRBD1; abundance: once; v_gene: TRBV5-1; len: 16; CDR3nt: TGCGCCAGCAGCCGTTCGGGACAGACGAACACCGGGGAGCTGTTTTTT; CDR3aa: CASSRSGQTNTGELFF
j_gene: TRBJ1-5; d_gene: NA; abundance: NA; v_gene: TRBV4-1; len: 14; CDR3nt: TGCGCCAGCAGCCAAGATAAGGGGGAGCGGCCCCAGCATTTT; CDR3aa: CASSQDKGERPQHF
j_gene: TRBJ2-1; d_gene: NA; abundance: NA; v_gene: TRBV5-4; len: 13; CDR3nt: TGTGCCAGCAGCTTCAAAGGTGAGGAGCGGCAGTTCTTC; CDR3aa: CASSFKGEERQFF
j_gene: TRBJ1-6; d_gene: NA; abundance: NA; v_gene: TRBV6-5; len: 14; CDR3nt: TGTGCCAGCACCACCGACAGGAAGATGTCACCCCTCCACTTT; CDR3aa: CASTTDRKMSPLHF
j_gene: TRBJ2-3; d_gene: NA; abundance: NA; v_gene: TRBV28; len: 12; CDR3nt: TGTGCCAGCAGTTCGCCCGGTCAAACGCAGTATTTT; CDR3aa: CASSSPGQTQYF
j_gene: TRBJ2-3; d_gene: TRBD2; abundance: once; v_gene: TRBV19; len: 18; CDR3nt: TGTGCCAGTAGTCTCCCGGGGACTAGCGGGAGGGCCGGAGATACGCAGTATTTT; CDR3aa: CASSLPGTSGRAGDTQYF
j_gene: TRBJ2-2; d_gene: TRBD2; abundance: NA; v_gene: TRBV7-2; len: 18; CDR3nt: TGTGCCAGCAGCTTCCGGACTAGCGGGAGAAGGGACACCGGGGAGCTGTTTTTT; CDR3aa: CASSFRTSGRRDTGELFF
j_gene: TRBJ2-1; d_gene: NA; abundance: NA; v_gene: TRBV28; len: 15; CDR3nt: TGTGCCAGCAGTTTAACTCTAGGTGGCTACAATGAGCAGTTCTTC; CDR3aa: CASSLTLGGYNEQFF
j_gene: TRBJ2-3; d_gene: NA; abundance: once; v_gene: TRBV27; len: 11; CDR3nt: TGTGCCAGTCTGGGGACAGATACGCAGTATTTT; CDR3aa: CASLGTDTQYF
j_gene: TRBJ1-6; d_gene: TRBD1; abundance: NA; v_gene: TRBV14; len: 15; CDR3nt: TGTGCCAGCAGCGCAGGGGGATTCTTAAATTCACCCCTCCACTTT; CDR3aa: CASSAGGFLNSPLHF
j_gene: TRBJ2-1; d_gene: NA; abundance: NA; v_gene: TRBV21-1; len: 11; CDR3nt: TGTGCCAGCAGCAGGAGCAATGAGCAGTTCTTC; CDR3aa: CASSRSNEQFF
j_gene: TRBJ1-2; d_gene: NA; abundance: NA; v_gene: TRBV18; len: 14; CDR3nt: TGTGCCAGCTCACCACAGGTTCCTAGCTATGGCTACACCTTC; CDR3aa: CASSPQVPSYGYTF
j_gene: TRBJ2-1; d_gene: TRBD2; abundance: NA; v_gene: TRBV29-1; len: 12; CDR3nt: TGCAGCGTTGGTGGGAGGGGTTATGAGCAGTTCTTC; CDR3aa: CSVGGRGYEQFF
j_gene: TRBJ1-2; d_gene: NA; abundance: NA; v_gene: TRBV4-1; len: 16; CDR3nt: TGCGCCAGCAGCCAAGATCCAAACAGGGATAACTATGGCTACACCTTC; CDR3aa: CASSQDPNRDNYGYTF
j_gene: TRBJ2-3; d_gene: TRBD2; abundance: NA; v_gene: TRBV7-2; len: 15; CDR3nt: TGTGCCAGCAGCCGGGCTAGCGGAGTCACAGATACGCAGTATTTT; CDR3aa: CASSRASGVTDTQYF
j_gene: TRBJ2-1; d_gene: NA; abundance: NA; v_gene: TRBV7-9; len: 15; CDR3nt: TGTGCCAGCAGCTTAATTGCCGGCTCCTACAATGAGCAGTTCTTC; CDR3aa: CASSLIAGSYNEQFF
j_gene: TRBJ1-5; d_gene: TRBD1; abundance: NA; v_gene: TRBV20-1; len: 15; CDR3nt: TGCAGTGCTAGTCGGACAGGGGACCCCAATCAGCCCCAGCATTTT; CDR3aa: CSASRTGDPNQPQHF
j_gene: TRBJ1-1; d_gene: NA; abundance: NA; v_gene: TRBV9; len: 13; CDR3nt: TGTGCCAGCAGGGAATGGCACCCTTCTGAAGCTTTCTTT; CDR3aa: CASREWHPSEAFF
j_gene: TRBJ1-5; d_gene: NA; abundance: NA; v_gene: TRBV28; len: 14; CDR3nt: TGTGCCAGCAGTTCCATGGGGGTAAATCAGCCCCAGCATTTT; CDR3aa: CASSSMGVNQPQHF
j_gene: TRBJ2-1; d_gene: NA; abundance: NA; v_gene: TRBV7-2; len: 14; CDR3nt: TGTGCCAGCAGGGCCGGGACGAGTTATAATGAGCAGTTCTTC; CDR3aa: CASRAGTSYNEQFF
j_gene: TRBJ2-3; d_gene: NA; abundance: NA; v_gene: TRBV7-2; len: 14; CDR3nt: TGTGCCAGCAGCTGGGGGGTGGACACAGATACGCAGTATTTT; CDR3aa: CASSWGVDTDTQYF
j_gene: TRBJ2-3; d_gene: TRBD2; abundance: NA; v_gene: TRBV18; len: 15; CDR3nt: TGTGCCAGCTCACCGACTAGCGGGAGTACAGATACGCAGTATTTT; CDR3aa: CASSPTSGSTDTQYF
j_gene: TRBJ1-1; d_gene: NA; abundance: NA; v_gene: TRBV7-2; len: 15; CDR3nt: TGTGCCAGCAGCCCGGTGGTTAGTCCGAACACTGAAGCTTTCTTT; CDR3aa: CASSPVVSPNTEAFF
j_gene: TRBJ1-3; d_gene: TRBD1; abundance: NA; v_gene: TRBV19; len: 15; CDR3nt: TGTGCCAGTAGCGCGACAGGGTACTCTGGAAACACCATATATTTT; CDR3aa: CASSATGYSGNTIYF
j_gene: TRBJ1-3; d_gene: NA; abundance: NA; v_gene: TRBV21-1; len: 17; CDR3nt: TGTGCCAGCAGCAAAGGAGTTGGGACAAGCTCTGGAAACACCATATATTTT; CDR3aa: CASSKGVGTSSGNTIYF